Here is one TCR beta chain with its context. What it binds is unknown. The authors incorporated unique molecular identifiers into the TCR beta cDNA libraries. Using its own MiXCR run on the PCR reads, TCRdb lists one record per CDR3 protein. The table includes about 500,000 distinct CDR3 sequences, 40% to 55% detected once. V was trimmed by 2 bases and J by 9 bases, leaving 10 bases between them. Germline V gene data show CDR1 as MGHDK and CDR2 as SYGVNS. The CDR3 extends over 13 amino acids. The sample originates from a study of post-analysis software for immune sequencing data. Study conclusions and caveats: Controls had lower frequencies than patients of four or five TRBV segments, which included TRBV5-6, TRBV5-1 and TRBV20-1.

Sequencing was carried out using blood. J is TRBJ2-2 and V is TRBV25-1, with no clear D. The clonotype comes from a girl under 18 with multiple sclerosis. The CDR3 nucleotides read TGTGCCAGCAGTGAACCATTTGTCCGGGAGCTGTTTTTT. This sequence encodes CASSEPFVRELFF. Together with reference TRBV25-1 and TRBJ2-2, the CDR3 gives the full variable domain: EADIYQTPRYLVIGTGKKITLECSQTMGHDKMYWYQQDPGMELHLIHYSYGVNSTEKGDLSSESTVSRIRTEHFPLTLESARPSHTSQYLCASSEPFVRELFFGEGSRLTVL.